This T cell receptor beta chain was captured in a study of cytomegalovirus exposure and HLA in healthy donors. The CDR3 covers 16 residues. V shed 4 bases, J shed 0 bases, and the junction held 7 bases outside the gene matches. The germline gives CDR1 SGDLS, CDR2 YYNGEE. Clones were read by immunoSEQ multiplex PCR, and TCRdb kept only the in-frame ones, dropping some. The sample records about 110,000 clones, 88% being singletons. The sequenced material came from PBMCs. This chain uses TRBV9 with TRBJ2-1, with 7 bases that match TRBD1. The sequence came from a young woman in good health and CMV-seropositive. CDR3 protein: CASSPRQGPSYNEQFF. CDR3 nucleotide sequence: TGTGCCAGCAGCCCCCGACAGGGTCCCTCCTACAATGAGCAGTTCTTC.